Listed here is a single T cell receptor beta chain. Repertoires were generated with immunoSEQ multiplex PCR, while TCRdb's copy carries only in-frame clones and drops some. The sample records 60,000 to 75,000 clones, approximately 80% being singletons. The germline CDR1 and CDR2 sequences are GTSNPN and SVGIG (reference sequence). Trimming removed 6 bases at V and 3 bases at J, with 2 bases between. The CDR3 sequence is 10 residues long. These data come from a study of control samples from healthy donors and cancer patients. Sequenced: blood. The clonotype was recovered from a man aged 50-59 years in good health. The V call is TRBV30, the J call TRBJ2-2; D gene ambiguous. CDR3 DNA: TGTGCCTGTTACACCGGGGAGCTGTTTTTT. Translating gives CACYTGELFF.